A selection of T cell receptor beta chains follows, all from one sample in a study of blood T cells in healthy people across ages. TCRdb processed the 5' RACE reads anew with MiXCR; each CDR3 protein has one entry. This table has under 850,000 distinct CDR3 sequences, under 40% appearing once. Sequences were obtained from blood. Source of these receptors: a man younger than 30 in good health. Each CDR3 is given with its conserved first and last residue. A D gene is named only where the DNA matches it firmly. Where a row states a size, it is once, few, many or the class of an expanded clone; other rows omit it.

v_call: TRBV12-3/TRBV12-4
cdr3_length: 15
d_call: -
clone_size: many
j_call: TRBJ1-2
cdr3_aa: CASSLSQRSNYGYTF
cdr3_nt: TGTGCCAGCAGTTTGAGTCAGCGAAGTAACTATGGCTACACCTTC

v_call: TRBV20-1
cdr3_length: 13
d_call: -
clone_size: -
j_call: TRBJ2-7
cdr3_aa: CSARVGGPYEQYF
cdr3_nt: TGCAGTGCTAGAGTGGGGGGTCCCTACGAGCAGTACTTC

v_call: TRBV20-1
cdr3_length: 13
d_call: TRBD1
clone_size: few
j_call: TRBJ2-7
cdr3_aa: CSAIGQVSYEQYF
cdr3_nt: TGCAGTGCTATCGGACAGGTCTCCTACGAGCAGTACTTC

v_call: TRBV3-1
cdr3_length: 12
d_call: -
clone_size: few
j_call: TRBJ2-4
cdr3_aa: CASSQGHSIQYF
cdr3_nt: TGTGCCAGCAGCCAAGGACACAGTATTCAGTACTTC

v_call: TRBV7-2
cdr3_length: 15
d_call: TRBD2
clone_size: -
j_call: TRBJ2-1
cdr3_aa: CASSGGLAGPNEQFF
cdr3_nt: TGTGCCAGCAGTGGGGGACTAGCGGGCCCCAATGAGCAGTTCTTC

v_call: TRBV7-9
cdr3_length: 19
d_call: -
clone_size: few
j_call: TRBJ1-4
cdr3_aa: CASSSNRAGTDATNEKLFF
cdr3_nt: TGTGCCAGCAGCTCAAACCGAGCCGGGACCGATGCAACTAATGAAAAACTGTTTTTT

v_call: TRBV4-3
cdr3_length: 16
d_call: TRBD1
clone_size: -
j_call: TRBJ1-6
cdr3_aa: CASSQEVGTEDSPLHF
cdr3_nt: TGCGCCAGCAGCCAAGAAGTGGGGACAGAAGACTCACCCCTCCACTTT

v_call: TRBV27
cdr3_length: 16
d_call: -
clone_size: -
j_call: TRBJ1-2
cdr3_aa: CASSLSGAVAYYGYTF
cdr3_nt: TGTGCCAGCAGTTTAAGTGGGGCTGTTGCTTACTATGGCTACACCTTC

v_call: TRBV10-3
cdr3_length: 14
d_call: -
clone_size: many
j_call: TRBJ1-6
cdr3_aa: CATGAETGNSPLHF
cdr3_nt: TGTGCCACAGGGGCTGAAACAGGGAATTCACCCCTCCACTTT

v_call: TRBV24-1
cdr3_length: 13
d_call: -
clone_size: -
j_call: TRBJ2-5
cdr3_aa: CATSDSLGETQYF
cdr3_nt: TGTGCCACCAGTGATTCCCTAGGAGAGACCCAGTACTTC

v_call: TRBV7-9
cdr3_length: 13
d_call: -
clone_size: many
j_call: TRBJ2-5
cdr3_aa: CASSLQGQETQYF
cdr3_nt: TGTGCCAGCAGCTTACAGGGGCAAGAGACCCAGTACTTC

v_call: TRBV5-1
cdr3_length: 13
d_call: -
clone_size: -
j_call: TRBJ2-7
cdr3_aa: CASSEQGRGEQYF
cdr3_nt: TGCGCCAGCAGCGAACAGGGCCGGGGCGAGCAGTACTTC

v_call: TRBV7-6
cdr3_length: 14
d_call: -
clone_size: -
j_call: TRBJ1-3
cdr3_aa: CASSPGDTGNTIYF
cdr3_nt: TGTGCCAGCAGCCCAGGGGACACTGGAAACACCATATATTTT

v_call: TRBV20-1
cdr3_length: 13
d_call: -
clone_size: -
j_call: TRBJ1-1
cdr3_aa: CSARTDRNTEAFF
cdr3_nt: TGCAGTGCTAGGACCGACCGGAACACTGAAGCTTTCTTT